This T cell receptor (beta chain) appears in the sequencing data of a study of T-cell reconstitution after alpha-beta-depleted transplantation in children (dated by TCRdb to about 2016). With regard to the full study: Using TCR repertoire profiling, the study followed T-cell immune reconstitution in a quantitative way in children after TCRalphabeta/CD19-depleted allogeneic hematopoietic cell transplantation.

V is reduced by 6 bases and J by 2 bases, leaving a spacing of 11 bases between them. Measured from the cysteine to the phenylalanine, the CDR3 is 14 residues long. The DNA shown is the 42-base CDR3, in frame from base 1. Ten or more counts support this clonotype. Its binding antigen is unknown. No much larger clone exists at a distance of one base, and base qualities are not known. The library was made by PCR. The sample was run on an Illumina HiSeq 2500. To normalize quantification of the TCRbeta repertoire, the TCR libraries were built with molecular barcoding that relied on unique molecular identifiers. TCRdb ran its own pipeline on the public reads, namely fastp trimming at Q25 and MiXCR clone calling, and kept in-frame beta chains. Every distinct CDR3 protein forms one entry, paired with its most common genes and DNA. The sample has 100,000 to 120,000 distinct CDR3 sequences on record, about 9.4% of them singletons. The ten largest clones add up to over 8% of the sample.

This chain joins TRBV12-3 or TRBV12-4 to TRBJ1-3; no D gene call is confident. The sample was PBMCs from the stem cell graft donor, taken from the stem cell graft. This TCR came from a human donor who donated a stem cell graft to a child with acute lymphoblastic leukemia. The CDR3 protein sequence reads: CASSLTPPGNTIYF. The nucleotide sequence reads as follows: TGTGCCAGCAGCCTGACCCCACCTGGAAACACCATATATTTT.